The rows below give T cell receptor beta chains drawn from one sample of a study of T cells after yellow fever vaccination. One entry per CDR3 protein, called by TCRdb with MiXCR from the 5' RACE reads. The sample has under 600,000 distinct CDR3 sequences; around an eighth are singletons. The specimen was PBMCs, collected on the day of the yellow fever booster vaccination. These receptors were collected from a man in his thirties or forties who received the YFV17D yellow fever vaccine. The CDR3 runs from the conserved cysteine through the conserved F or W. D genes are given only for firm matches. For some rows the clone size is stated as once, few or many, or as a class when expanded; others skip it.

abundance | d_gene | j_gene | v_gene | CDR3aa | CDR3nt
few | TRBD2 | TRBJ2-7 | TRBV7-9 | CASSGTSPYEQYF | TGTGCCAGCAGTGGGACTAGCCCCTACGAGCAGTACTTC
NA | TRBD2 | TRBJ2-1 | TRBV6-2/TRBV6-3 | CASSYSETSGKSSYNEQFF | TGTGCCAGCAGTTACTCGGAGACTAGCGGGAAAAGCTCCTACAATGAGCAGTTCTTC
NA | NA | TRBJ2-1 | TRBV27 | CASSLSAYGQFF | TGTGCCAGCAGTTTATCTGCTTATGGGCAGTTCTTC
few | NA | TRBJ2-4 | TRBV5-5 | CASSLPSSRNIQYF | TGTGCCAGCAGCTTGCCCAGCTCACGTAACATTCAGTACTTC
few | NA | TRBJ2-3 | TRBV5-1 | CASSLEVGVGDTQYF | TGCGCCAGCAGCTTGGAAGTGGGAGTGGGAGATACGCAGTATTTT
NA | TRBD1 | TRBJ2-7 | TRBV2 | CASSGDRGRREQYF | TGTGCCAGCAGCGGGGACAGGGGGCGGCGGGAGCAGTACTTC
few | NA | TRBJ1-5 | TRBV7-2 | CASSLALQFDRNQPQHF | TGTGCCAGCAGCTTAGCGCTACAGTTTGACCGCAATCAGCCCCAGCATTTT
NA | TRBD2 | TRBJ2-2 | TRBV7-3 | CASSLKAGVGGELFF | TGTGCCAGCAGCTTAAAAGCGGGAGTCGGCGGGGAGCTGTTTTTT
NA | NA | TRBJ1-3 | TRBV5-6 | CASSLVSTGNTIYF | TGTGCCAGCAGCTTGGTTTCGACTGGAAACACCATATATTTT
few | NA | TRBJ2-1 | TRBV4-3 | CASSQDARTAYNEQFF | TGCGCCAGCAGCCAAGACGCGCGGACAGCATACAATGAGCAGTTCTTC
NA | NA | TRBJ2-7 | TRBV5-1 | CASSLTTHEQYF | TGCGCCAGCAGCTTGACAACCCATGAGCAGTACTTC
NA | TRBD2 | TRBJ2-1 | TRBV12-3/TRBV12-4 | CASTLEVGGTSGGNEQFF | TGTGCCAGCACCCTTGAGGTGGGGGGGACTAGCGGGGGCAATGAGCAGTTCTTC
few | NA | TRBJ2-5 | TRBV7-9 | CASSSDSPQETQYF | TGTGCCAGCAGCTCGGACTCACCCCAAGAGACCCAGTACTTC
few | TRBD2 | TRBJ2-7 | TRBV12-5 | CASGSRRGTSPERGYEQYF | TGTGCTAGTGGTTCGCGGAGGGGGACTAGCCCCGAGAGAGGCTACGAGCAGTACTTC
few | NA | TRBJ2-6 | TRBV6-5 | CASSYFSGANVLTF | TGTGCCAGCAGTTACTTTTCTGGGGCCAACGTCCTGACTTTC
NA | TRBD1 | TRBJ2-7 | TRBV5-6 | CASSFRGQGGYEQYF | TGTGCCAGCAGCTTCAGAGGACAGGGGGGCTACGAGCAGTACTTC
few | NA | TRBJ2-5 | TRBV7-2 | CASSLASAAETQYF | TGTGCCAGCAGCTTAGCTTCGGCGGCGGAGACCCAGTACTTC
few | NA | TRBJ2-4 | TRBV6-4 | CATTAAWPKNIQYF | TGTGCCACTACAGCCGCGTGGCCCAAAAACATTCAGTACTTC
few | TRBD1 | TRBJ2-3 | TRBV7-2 | CASSLLGQGDTQYF | TGTGCCAGCAGCTTACTGGGACAGGGAGATACGCAGTATTTT
NA | NA | TRBJ2-1 | TRBV10-3 | CAISGDSDEQFF | TGTGCCATCAGTGGGGACTCCGATGAGCAGTTCTTC
few | TRBD2 | TRBJ2-5 | TRBV9 | CASTKGALTSGRETQYF | TGTGCCAGCACCAAGGGGGCCTTGACTAGCGGGAGAGAGACCCAGTACTTC
NA | NA | TRBJ1-2 | TRBV20-1 | CSAPDYTF | TGCAGTGCCCCTGACTACACCTTC
few | TRBD2 | TRBJ2-1 | TRBV20-1 | CSARVAGGVNEQFF | TGCAGTGCTAGAGTTGCGGGAGGGGTCAATGAGCAGTTCTTC
NA | NA | TRBJ2-5 | TRBV11-2 | CASSFGSKGSQYF | TGTGCCAGCAGCTTTGGCAGTAAAGGGTCCCAGTACTTC
NA | NA | TRBJ2-1 | TRBV25-1 | CASSKAEIGGEQFF | TGTGCCAGCAGTAAGGCAGAAATAGGAGGTGAGCAGTTCTTC
NA | NA | TRBJ2-1 | TRBV7-2 | CASRSRREPQFF | TGTGCCAGCAGATCCCGACGCGAACCACAGTTCTTC
NA | NA | TRBJ2-2 | TRBV9 | CASSSQGGSGELFF | TGTGCCAGCAGCTCCCAAGGAGGGTCCGGGGAGCTGTTTTTT
many | NA | TRBJ1-5 | TRBV20-1 | CSARDVAQPQHF | TGCAGTGCTAGAGATGTAGCTCAGCCCCAGCATTTT
once | TRBD1 | TRBJ2-7 | TRBV7-2 | CASSLDRGVYEQYF | TGTGCCAGCAGCTTAGACAGGGGTGTCTACGAGCAGTACTTC
NA | NA | TRBJ2-2 | TRBV20-1 | CSAGGKASNTGELFF | TGCAGTGCTGGGGGGAAGGCTTCGAACACCGGGGAGCTGTTTTTT
NA | TRBD2 | TRBJ2-1 | TRBV4-3 | CASSQVLSSGNEQFF | TGCGCCAGCAGCCAAGTCCTCTCTAGCGGGAATGAGCAGTTCTTC
many | NA | TRBJ2-6 | TRBV28 | CASSLWRAGANVLTF | TGTGCCAGCAGTTTATGGAGGGCTGGGGCCAACGTCCTGACTTTC
NA | NA | TRBJ1-5 | TRBV10-3 | CAISTDTDQPQHF | TGTGCCATCAGCACAGACACAGATCAGCCCCAGCATTTT
many | TRBD2 | TRBJ2-1 | TRBV20-1 | CSAREGQGLAGSYNEQFF | TGCAGTGCTAGAGAAGGACAGGGACTAGCGGGCTCCTACAATGAGCAGTTCTTC
NA | NA | TRBJ2-7 | TRBV12-3/TRBV12-4 | CASSLARQSSSYEQYF | TGTGCCAGCAGTTTAGCGCGACAGTCGAGCTCCTACGAGCAGTACTTC
many | NA | TRBJ2-1 | TRBV5-4 | CASTAYEGVSNEQFF | TGTGCCAGCACAGCTTACGAGGGAGTTAGCAATGAGCAGTTCTTC
NA | TRBD1 | TRBJ2-7 | TRBV5-1 | CASSFSSGTGAYEQYF | TGCGCCAGCAGCTTTTCCTCCGGGACAGGGGCATACGAGCAGTACTTC
few | TRBD1 | TRBJ2-2 | TRBV29-1 | CSVVGTGVLTGELFF | TGCAGCGTCGTCGGAACAGGGGTCCTCACCGGGGAGCTGTTTTTT
few | TRBD2 | TRBJ2-1 | TRBV15 | CATSLAGGRGNEQFF | TGTGCCACCAGCCTAGCGGGAGGGCGGGGCAATGAGCAGTTCTTC
NA | TRBD2 | TRBJ2-7 | TRBV2 | CASRESLAEVTYEQYF | TGTGCCAGCAGGGAAAGTCTAGCGGAAGTGACCTACGAGCAGTACTTC
few | TRBD2 | TRBJ2-5 | TRBV9 | CASSGGGPQETQYF | TGTGCCAGCAGCGGCGGGGGGCCCCAAGAGACCCAGTACTTC
few | TRBD2 | TRBJ2-7 | TRBV4-2 | CASSLRTSGTPYEQYF | TGTGCCAGCAGCCTCCGGACTAGCGGGACCCCCTACGAGCAGTACTTC
few | NA | TRBJ1-1 | TRBV24-1 | CATSVGGGNSEAFF | TGTGCCACCAGTGTCGGAGGGGGAAACTCTGAAGCTTTCTTT
NA | NA | TRBJ1-2 | TRBV7-2 | CASTTSRGSFYGYTF | TGTGCCAGCACCACCTCACGGGGCTCGTTCTATGGCTACACCTTC
NA | NA | TRBJ2-1 | TRBV7-2 | CASSLYGGDEQFF | TGTGCCAGCAGCTTATATGGTGGGGATGAGCAGTTCTTC
NA | NA | TRBJ2-2 | TRBV7-8 | CASSLGDGRLAEELFF | TGTGCCAGCAGCTTAGGTGACGGAAGGCTCGCCGAGGAGCTGTTTTTT
few | TRBD1 | TRBJ2-1 | TRBV5-1 | CASSLEQGANEQFF | TGCGCCAGCAGCTTGGAACAGGGGGCAAATGAGCAGTTCTTC
NA | TRBD2 | TRBJ2-7 | TRBV7-2 | CASSQNGLAGEQYF | TGTGCCAGCAGCCAAAACGGACTAGCTGGTGAGCAGTACTTC
few | NA | TRBJ2-5 | TRBV29-1 | CSVVRGVPGSTQYF | TGCAGCGTTGTACGGGGTGTTCCAGGGTCGACCCAGTACTTC
many | TRBD1 | TRBJ1-1 | TRBV5-1 | CASSLMTGKGTEAFF | TGCGCCAGCAGCTTGATGACAGGGAAAGGCACTGAAGCTTTCTTT
NA | NA | TRBJ2-7 | TRBV9 | CASSATKDPPYEQYF | TGTGCCAGCAGCGCCACCAAAGACCCCCCCTACGAGCAGTACTTC
NA | TRBD1 | TRBJ2-7 | TRBV7-2 | CASSLRDRSYEQYF | TGTGCCAGCAGCCTCCGGGACAGGAGCTACGAGCAGTACTTC
few | NA | TRBJ2-1 | TRBV5-1 | CASSLGAWRSYNEQFF | TGCGCCAGCAGCTTGGGAGCGTGGAGGTCCTACAATGAGCAGTTCTTC
NA | TRBD2 | TRBJ2-1 | TRBV6-2/TRBV6-3 | CASSYSLAGARNELFF | TGTGCCAGCAGTTACTCACTAGCGGGAGCCAGAAATGAGCTGTTCTTC
few | TRBD2 | TRBJ2-7 | TRBV20-1 | CSAPPSGRLAEQYF | TGCAGTGCCCCCCCTAGCGGGAGGTTGGCCGAGCAGTACTTC
few | NA | TRBJ1-1 | TRBV10-3 | CAIADSLNTEAFF | TGTGCCATCGCTGACAGCCTGAACACTGAAGCTTTCTTT
NA | TRBD1 | TRBJ1-1 | TRBV28 | CASSLPGGVWAFF | TGTGCCAGCAGTTTACCAGGGGGTGTCTGGGCTTTCTTT
NA | NA | TRBJ2-7 | TRBV2 | CASRLLAGTVGSEQYF | TGTGCCAGCAGATTACTCGCCGGGACTGTGGGATCCGAGCAGTACTTC
few | TRBD1 | TRBJ2-7 | TRBV10-1 | CASSEGTGYEQYF | TGCGCCAGCAGTGAGGGGACAGGATACGAGCAGTACTTC
NA | NA | TRBJ2-7 | TRBV6-2/TRBV6-3 | CASSYFRALYSYEQYF | TGTGCCAGCAGTTACTTCCGAGCTTTATATTCCTACGAGCAGTACTTC